Listed below are T cell receptor beta chains from one sample, sequenced in a study of blood T cell repertoires in COVID-19. Sequenced by immunoSEQ multiplex PCR; TCRdb stores in-frame clones only, minus some. The sample carries some 180,000 clones, around 81% recorded once. Sequenced input: peripheral blood. These TCRs come from a woman aged 40 to 50 with COVID-19, enrolled during active disease. The CDR3 runs from the conserved cysteine through the conserved F or W. A D gene is named only where the DNA matches it firmly. The size entry is marked missing in some rows and otherwise reads once, few, many or a size class.

v_call	j_call	clone_size	d_call	cdr3_aa	cdr3_nt
TRBV7-9	TRBJ1-3	many	-	CASSPSSSGNTIYF	TGTGCCAGCAGCCCCTCCAGCTCTGGAAACACCATATATTTT
TRBV18	TRBJ2-5	-	-	CASSAPWGLQETQYF	TGTGCCAGCTCAGCGCCCTGGGGGCTCCAAGAGACCCAGTACTTC
TRBV7-8	TRBJ2-7	-	TRBD2	CASSSRLAGVAYEQYF	TGTGCCAGCAGCTCCAGACTAGCGGGGGTCGCCTACGAGCAGTACTTC
TRBV7-3	TRBJ2-2	-	TRBD1	CASSLMGQSTGELFF	TGTGCCAGCAGCTTAATGGGACAGAGCACCGGGGAGCTGTTTTTT
TRBV6-2/TRBV6-3	TRBJ1-1	-	TRBD1	CASSSPTGGLNTEAFF	TGTGCCAGCAGTTCCCCGACAGGGGGCCTGAACACTGAAGCTTTCTTT
TRBV4-1	TRBJ2-5	-	-	CASSQGAMNQETQYF	TGCGCCAGCAGCCAGGGGGCGATGAATCAAGAGACCCAGTACTTC
TRBV10-3	TRBJ2-2	-	TRBD1	CAISRVGGTGRSSSPGELFF	TGTGCCATCAGTCGCGTTGGAGGGACAGGGCGTTCCTCATCCCCCGGGGAGCTGTTTTTT
TRBV7-8	TRBJ2-1	-	TRBD2	CASSRRSLAGEGNEQFF	TGTGCCAGCAGCCGCAGATCCCTAGCGGGAGAGGGCAATGAGCAGTTCTTC
TRBV21-1	TRBJ1-6	-	-	CASSKVGGQGGSPLHF	TGTGCCAGCAGCAAAGTTGGGGGACAGGGAGGATCACCCCTCCACTTT
TRBV9	TRBJ1-1	-	-	CASSTAGYMNTEAFF	TGTGCCAGCAGCACCGCAGGATACATGAACACTGAAGCTTTCTTT
TRBV6-5	TRBJ2-1	-	-	CATQPKMSPGNEQFF	TGTGCCACCCAACCCAAAATGAGCCCCGGCAATGAGCAGTTCTTC
TRBV19	TRBJ1-5	-	-	CASSIDQGNQPQHF	TGTGCCAGTAGTATAGACCAGGGGAATCAGCCCCAGCATTTT
TRBV3-1/TRBV3-2	TRBJ1-1	-	TRBD1	CASSHGQADMNTEAFF	TGTGCCAGCAGCCACGGACAGGCCGACATGAACACTGAAGCTTTCTTT
TRBV21-1	TRBJ2-1	few	-	CASSKGLREQFF	TGTGCCAGCAGCAAAGGACTGAGAGAGCAGTTCTTC
TRBV7-9	TRBJ1-4	-	TRBD1	CASSLRQGGEKLFF	TGTGCCAGCAGCTTAAGACAGGGTGGTGAAAAACTGTTTTTT
TRBV6-5	TRBJ2-7	-	-	CASSPTRTAYYEQYF	TGTGCCAGCAGTCCTACCCGGACAGCTTATTACGAGCAGTACTTC
TRBV10-3	TRBJ2-5	-	-	CAIGQGTETQYF	TGTGCCATCGGTCAGGGGACGGAGACCCAGTACTTC
TRBV28	TRBJ2-7	-	-	CASSLYRMGTYEQYF	TGTGCCAGCAGTTTATACAGGATGGGGACCTACGAGCAGTACTTC
TRBV15	TRBJ2-2	-	-	CATSSKGGSGELFF	TGTGCCACCAGCAGTAAAGGGGGAAGCGGGGAGCTGTTTTTT
TRBV11-1	TRBJ2-1	-	TRBD2	CASNLGLAGYNEQFF	TGTGCCAGCAACCTCGGACTAGCGGGATACAATGAGCAGTTCTTC
TRBV4-1	TRBJ2-3	few	-	CASSQGEGGTQYF	TGCGCCAGCAGCCAAGGGGAAGGGGGTACGCAGTATTTT
TRBV5-4	TRBJ1-3	many	TRBD1	CASSLGRGLGNTIYF	TGTGCCAGCAGCTTGGGCAGGGGGCTTGGAAACACCATATATTTT
TRBV7-3	TRBJ2-5	-	TRBD2	CASSFTSGGSETQYF	TGTGCCAGCAGCTTTACTAGCGGGGGATCAGAGACCCAGTACTTC
TRBV5-8	TRBJ2-3	-	-	CASSLGLRDTQYF	TGTGCCAGCAGCTTGGGCCTGAGAGATACGCAGTATTTT
TRBV19	TRBJ1-4	once	TRBD1	CASSTGTAQKLFF	TGTGCCAGTAGTACCGGGACAGCCCAAAAACTGTTTTTT
TRBV6-5	TRBJ2-7	-	-	CASSGGAGYEQYF	TGTGCCAGCAGCGGAGGGGCAGGGTACGAGCAGTACTTC
TRBV5-4	TRBJ2-3	-	TRBD2	CASSGGSGRVTDTQYF	TGTGCCAGCAGCGGGGGTAGCGGGAGGGTCACAGATACGCAGTATTTT
TRBV28	TRBJ1-1	-	-	CASSFTSLNTEAFF	TGTGCCAGCAGTTTTACTAGCCTGAACACTGAAGCTTTCTTT
TRBV5-8	TRBJ2-5	-	TRBD2	CASSSSGSIETQYF	TGTGCCAGCAGCTCTAGCGGGAGCATTGAGACCCAGTACTTC
TRBV29-1	TRBJ2-7	-	-	CSALGVGSYEQYF	TGCAGCGCCCTAGGCGTCGGTTCCTACGAGCAGTACTTC
TRBV19	TRBJ1-5	-	TRBD1	CASRSSGGNNQPQHF	TGTGCCAGTAGGTCGTCAGGGGGCAATAATCAGCCCCAGCATTTT
TRBV10-2	TRBJ1-5	-	-	CASSDYSNQPQHF	TGCGCCAGCAGTGATTATAGCAATCAGCCCCAGCATTTT
TRBV27	TRBJ2-2	-	-	CASSMTSYTTGELFF	TGTGCCAGCAGTATGACTTCCTATACAACCGGGGAGCTGTTTTTT
TRBV3-1/TRBV3-2	TRBJ1-5	-	-	CASSLSRGSNQPQHF	TGTGCCAGCAGCCTCAGTAGGGGTAGCAATCAGCCCCAGCATTTT
TRBV4-1	TRBJ2-3	-	TRBD1	CASSQPGTGTDTQYF	TGCGCCAGCAGCCAACCCGGGACAGGCACAGATACGCAGTATTTT
TRBV6-5	TRBJ1-2	many	-	CASTSDRVYGYTF	TGTGCCAGCACCTCGGACAGAGTCTATGGCTACACCTTC
TRBV24-1	TRBJ1-2	-	TRBD1	CATSPTGTGNYGYTF	TGTGCCACCAGCCCCACCGGGACAGGGAACTATGGCTACACCTTC
TRBV19	TRBJ1-2	-	TRBD1	CASSRRRTGTEDYGYTF	TGTGCCAGTAGTAGACGCCGGACCGGGACAGAAGACTATGGCTACACCTTC
TRBV2	TRBJ1-3	-	-	CASSGGQTGNTIYF	TGTGCCAGCAGTGGGGGCCAGACTGGAAACACCATATATTTT
TRBV27	TRBJ2-2	-	-	CASRIDVNTGELFF	TGTGCCAGCAGGATAGATGTGAACACCGGGGAGCTGTTTTTT
TRBV5-1	TRBJ2-3	-	TRBD2	CASSVAGGGTDTQYF	TGCGCCAGCAGCGTAGCGGGAGGGGGCACAGATACGCAGTATTTT
TRBV3-1/TRBV3-2	TRBJ1-1	few	-	CASSNRGRNTEAFF	TGTGCCAGCAGCAACCGAGGGAGGAACACTGAAGCTTTCTTT
TRBV30	TRBJ2-1	-	-	CAWSVGGGDEQFF	TGTGCCTGGAGTGTCGGGGGTGGGGATGAGCAGTTCTTC
TRBV27	TRBJ1-5	-	TRBD1	CASTLGGAGQPQHF	TGTGCCAGCACCCTAGGGGGCGCAGGTCAGCCCCAGCATTTT
TRBV12-5	TRBJ1-1	-	-	CASGLTPNTEAFF	TGTGCTAGTGGTTTGACTCCGAACACTGAAGCTTTCTTT
TRBV5-1	TRBJ1-6	-	-	CASSAELVNSPLHF	TGCGCCAGCAGCGCGGAATTGGTCAATTCACCCCTCCACTTT
TRBV24-1	TRBJ2-2	-	TRBD1	CATSETDRGNTGELFF	TGTGCCACCAGTGAAACGGACAGGGGGAACACCGGGGAGCTGTTTTTT
TRBV5-4	TRBJ2-1	-	TRBD2	CASSSGGPSSYNEQFF	TGTGCCAGCAGCTCGGGAGGGCCCTCCTCCTACAATGAGCAGTTCTTC
TRBV7-3	TRBJ2-3	-	-	CASSMEGMGADTQYF	TGTGCCAGCTCTATGGAGGGGATGGGGGCAGATACGCAGTATTTT
TRBV2	TRBJ1-3	-	-	CASRKGGISGNTIYF	TGTGCCAGCAGGAAAGGGGGAATCTCTGGAAACACCATATATTTT
TRBV2	TRBJ1-2	-	-	CASSSDRYPLYGYTF	TGTGCCAGCTCCTCTGACAGGTATCCCCTCTATGGCTACACCTTC
TRBV28	TRBJ2-2	many	-	CASSLYPGYGELFF	TGTGCCAGCAGTTTATACCCAGGGTACGGGGAGCTGTTTTTT
TRBV21-1	TRBJ2-7	-	-	CASSKGSGQIYEQYF	TGTGCCAGCAGCAAAGGATCCGGACAGATCTACGAGCAGTACTTC
TRBV2	TRBJ2-5	-	-	CASSRQGRGETQYF	TGTGCCAGCAGTCGACAGGGGCGGGGGGAGACCCAGTACTTC
TRBV6-6	TRBJ1-5	-	-	CASSRGQPQHF	TGTGCCAGCAGCCGGGGTCAGCCCCAGCATTTT
TRBV24-1	TRBJ1-5	-	TRBD1	CATSDLRGQGNSQPQHF	TGTGCCACCAGTGATTTGCGTGGACAGGGGAATAGTCAGCCCCAGCATTTT
TRBV30	TRBJ2-2	-	TRBD2	CAWSNSGRFGELFF	TGTGCCTGGAGTAATAGCGGGAGATTCGGGGAGCTGTTTTTT
TRBV25-1	TRBJ1-2	-	TRBD1	CASSELGQGYGYTF	TGTGCCAGCAGTGAACTGGGACAGGGCTATGGCTACACCTTC
TRBV7-9	TRBJ2-3	-	TRBD1	CASSLRTGGDTQYF	TGTGCCAGCAGCTTAAGGACAGGAGGAGATACGCAGTATTTT
TRBV3-1/TRBV3-2	TRBJ2-5	-	TRBD2	CASSQHGTSGETQYF	TGTGCCAGCAGCCAACATGGGACTAGCGGGGAGACCCAGTACTTC